The rows below give T cell receptor beta chains drawn from one sample of a study of T cells after yellow fever vaccination. From the 5' RACE reads, TCRdb called clonotypes with MiXCR, one entry per CDR3 protein. This table has a few hundred thousand distinct CDR3 sequences, about a sixth appearing once. The specimen was PBMCs, collected 5 days after the first yellow fever vaccination. All receptors derive from a young man who received the YFV17D yellow fever vaccine. The CDR3 runs from the conserved cysteine through the conserved F or W. D genes are given only for firm matches. Some rows mark clone size as missing; the rest say once, few, many or name a class of expanded clone.

D	V	length	size	J	CDR3	DNA
TRBD1	TRBV12-3/TRBV12-4	15	-	TRBJ1-2	CASDRVGTGYDGYTF	TGTGCCAGCGACCGTGTCGGGACAGGGTACGATGGCTACACCTTC
TRBD2	TRBV5-3	14	-	TRBJ2-5	CAMGSGLADETQYF	TGTGCCATGGGCTCCGGGCTAGCGGATGAGACCCAGTACTTC
TRBD2	TRBV6-2/TRBV6-3	14	-	TRBJ2-7	CASSYLRGGYEQYF	TGTGCCAGCAGTTACCTACGGGGGGGCTACGAGCAGTACTTC
-	TRBV2	21	-	TRBJ1-1	CASSEAVVKIPILMVNTEAFF	TGTGCCAGCAGTGAAGCCGTGGTAAAGATACCTATCCTAATGGTGAACACTGAAGCTTTCTTT
-	TRBV10-3	15	-	TRBJ1-4	CAISDHQGLNEKLFF	TGTGCCATCAGTGACCATCAGGGACTTAATGAAAAACTGTTTTTT
TRBD1	TRBV12-3/TRBV12-4	15	-	TRBJ2-2	CASSFSTGVGRELFF	TGTGCCAGCAGTTTCTCGACAGGGGTGGGGAGGGAGCTGTTTTTT
TRBD2	TRBV4-1	16	few	TRBJ2-5	CASSQDLRGGRETQYF	TGCGCCAGCAGCCAAGATCTCCGGGGGGGCAGGGAGACCCAGTACTTC
-	TRBV4-3	15	-	TRBJ2-3	CASSQEFRGVDTQYF	TGCGCCAGCAGCCAAGAGTTCAGGGGGGTAGATACGCAGTATTTT
TRBD2	TRBV4-2	17	-	TRBJ2-3	CASSQGKASGRANTQYF	TGTGCCAGCAGCCAAGGAAAGGCTAGCGGGAGGGCTAATACGCAGTATTTT
-	TRBV20-1	14	-	TRBJ2-2	CSARNPEVIGELFF	TGCAGTGCTAGAAACCCGGAGGTAATCGGGGAGCTGTTTTTT
-	TRBV7-2	13	-	TRBJ2-2	CAAIPSNTGELFF	TGTGCCGCTATTCCGTCCAACACCGGGGAGCTGTTTTTT
-	TRBV10-2	13	few	TRBJ2-3	CASSEGRAYTQYF	TGCGCCAGCAGTGAGGGCAGGGCATATACGCAGTATTTT
-	TRBV20-1	14	-	TRBJ2-3	CSASEQIPTDTQYF	TGCAGTGCTAGTGAACAGATACCCACAGATACGCAGTATTTT
-	TRBV7-2	13	many	TRBJ1-4	CASSPDRGEKLFF	TGTGCCAGCAGCCCGGACCGGGGTGAAAAACTGTTTTTT
-	TRBV7-9	16	few	TRBJ2-2	CASTPHGRVKTGELFF	TGTGCCAGCACCCCCCACGGACGGGTAAAGACCGGGGAGCTGTTTTTT
TRBD1	TRBV7-9	15	few	TRBJ2-2	CASSATGYFSGELFF	TGTGCCAGCAGCGCGACAGGGTATTTCTCCGGGGAGCTGTTTTTT
-	TRBV3-1	14	-	TRBJ2-2	CASSQARAAGELFF	TGTGCCAGCAGCCAAGCTAGAGCAGCCGGGGAGCTGTTTTTT
TRBD1	TRBV6-1	13	-	TRBJ2-4	CASSPRQGGIQYF	TGTGCCAGCAGTCCAAGACAGGGTGGAATCCAGTACTTC
-	TRBV7-2	14	-	TRBJ2-3	CASSLRTVTDTQYF	TGTGCCAGCAGCCTCAGGACAGTCACAGATACGCAGTATTTT
-	TRBV4-2	10	-	TRBJ1-2	CASSQDGYTF	TGTGCCAGCAGCCAGGACGGCTACACCTTC
-	TRBV20-1	13	few	TRBJ2-1	CSARQGTGSEQFF	TGCAGTGCTAGGCAGGGTACGGGTAGTGAGCAGTTCTTC
-	TRBV4-1	18	many	TRBJ2-1	CASSQDPQRFSSYNEQFF	TGCGCCAGCAGCCAAGACCCCCAGCGGTTTAGCTCCTACAATGAGCAGTTCTTC
-	TRBV6-1	16	few	TRBJ1-1	CASRTEPRGGNTEAFF	TGTGCCAGCAGGACAGAGCCTCGGGGGGGGAACACTGAAGCTTTCTTT
-	TRBV20-1	13	-	TRBJ1-5	CSADRDSNQPQHF	TGCAGTGCCGACCGGGACAGCAATCAGCCCCAGCATTTT
-	TRBV11-2	15	few	TRBJ1-6	CASSWRTANNSPLHF	TGTGCCAGCAGCTGGCGGACAGCAAATAATTCACCCCTCCACTTT
TRBD2	TRBV11-2	15	few	TRBJ2-3	CASSTSSGGRDTQYF	TGTGCCAGCAGCACCTCTAGCGGGGGACGGGATACGCAGTATTTT
TRBD1	TRBV9	15	-	TRBJ1-2	CASSPGQGPDYGYTF	TGTGCCAGCAGCCCAGGACAGGGGCCAGACTATGGCTACACCTTC
-	TRBV5-1	13	few	TRBJ1-4	CASSYDWGEKLFF	TGCGCCAGCAGCTATGACTGGGGTGAAAAACTGTTTTTT
-	TRBV10-3	16	many	TRBJ1-5	CAIGSPDRSRLEPQHF	TGTGCCATCGGAAGCCCGGACCGCTCAAGGTTGGAGCCCCAGCATTTT
-	TRBV5-1	15	few	TRBJ2-7	CASSGTGLPGVEQYF	TGCGCCAGCAGCGGCACAGGGCTCCCTGGTGTCGAGCAGTACTTC
-	TRBV20-1	16	-	TRBJ2-1	CSASPTGRPYYNEQFF	TGCAGTGCTAGCCCCACCGGGCGCCCTTACTACAATGAGCAGTTCTTC
-	TRBV7-2	15	-	TRBJ1-1	CASSGTRGINTEAFF	TGTGCCAGCAGCGGCACCCGGGGCATCAACACTGAAGCTTTCTTT
-	TRBV5-5	15	few	TRBJ2-3	CASNHRGGVTDTQYF	TGTGCCAGCAACCACAGGGGGGGAGTCACAGATACGCAGTATTTT
-	TRBV3-1	15	-	TRBJ2-3	CASSPSGGWTDTQYF	TGTGCCAGCAGCCCGTCCGGGGGCTGGACAGATACGCAGTATTTT
-	TRBV11-2	14	few	TRBJ1-6	CASRGTGLGSPLHF	TGTGCCAGCAGGGGTACAGGGTTGGGTTCACCCCTCCACTTT
TRBD1	TRBV7-2	13	many	TRBJ1-6	CALGRGPNSPLHF	TGTGCCTTAGGGAGGGGGCCTAATTCACCCCTCCACTTT
-	TRBV5-5	15	few	TRBJ1-1	CASSLLGKTNTEAFF	TGTGCCAGCAGCTTGCTTGGCAAGACCAACACTGAAGCTTTCTTT
-	TRBV15	16	-	TRBJ2-3	CATSRDYLQATDTQYF	TGTGCCACCAGCAGAGATTACTTGCAGGCTACAGATACGCAGTATTTT
TRBD1	TRBV5-6	15	few	TRBJ2-5	CASRGGQGFYETQYF	TGTGCCAGCAGGGGGGGACAGGGCTTCTACGAGACCCAGTACTTC
-	TRBV5-5	16	-	TRBJ2-1	CASSLDRGFGYNEQFF	TGTGCCAGCAGCTTGGATCGGGGGTTTGGTTACAATGAGCAGTTCTTC
-	TRBV20-1	14	-	TRBJ2-7	CSATPDGVGYEQYF	TGCAGTGCTACCCCGGACGGGGTGGGCTACGAGCAGTACTTC
-	TRBV7-2	14	-	TRBJ2-1	CASSWGLPPNEQFF	TGTGCCAGCAGCTGGGGACTCCCCCCAAATGAGCAGTTCTTC
-	TRBV4-3	14	few	TRBJ1-2	CASSLEGNYYGYTF	TGCGCCAGCAGCCTAGAAGGAAATTACTATGGCTACACCTTC
TRBD1	TRBV5-1	14	few	TRBJ2-7	CASSQPGQTYEQYF	TGCGCCAGCAGCCAACCGGGACAGACCTACGAGCAGTACTTC
-	TRBV7-2	13	many	TRBJ1-2	CASSPGRHYGYTF	TGTGCCAGCAGCCCGGGACGCCACTATGGCTACACCTTC
-	TRBV12-3/TRBV12-4	16	-	TRBJ2-3	CASRTQGAIGTDTQYF	TGTGCCAGCAGAACACAGGGTGCAATTGGCACAGATACGCAGTATTTT
-	TRBV20-1	14	-	TRBJ2-1	CSASWAGIDNEQFF	TGCAGTGCTAGTTGGGCGGGTATAGACAATGAGCAGTTCTTC
-	TRBV7-2	13	-	TRBJ2-5	CASSPVLWETQYF	TGTGCCAGCAGTCCAGTTCTGTGGGAGACCCAGTACTTC
-	TRBV7-2	15	few	TRBJ2-5	CASSLAPLTQETQYF	TGTGCCAGCAGCTTAGCGCCCCTCACTCAAGAGACCCAGTACTTC
-	TRBV6-2/TRBV6-3	15	-	TRBJ1-1	CASADAIGGNTEAFF	TGTGCCAGCGCTGATGCAATTGGGGGGAACACTGAAGCTTTCTTT
TRBD2	TRBV10-3	13	-	TRBJ2-2	CAIRAGQAGELFF	TGTGCCATCAGAGCGGGGCAGGCCGGGGAGCTGTTTTTT
TRBD1	TRBV6-2/TRBV6-3	20	-	TRBJ2-4	CASSYSRGTGSILAKNIQYF	TGTGCCAGCAGTTACTCGAGGGGGACAGGCAGTATTCTAGCCAAAAACATTCAGTACTTC
-	TRBV27	15	-	TRBJ1-6	CASSLSGRLRSPLHF	TGTGCCAGCAGTTTATCCGGCAGGCTAAGGTCACCCCTCCACTTT
TRBD2	TRBV5-1	18	-	TRBJ2-1	CASSLELAGGPFKDEQFF	TGCGCCAGCAGCTTGGAACTAGCGGGGGGGCCGTTTAAGGATGAGCAGTTCTTC
TRBD1	TRBV4-1	12	few	TRBJ2-4	CASKGASNIQYF	TGCGCCAGTAAGGGGGCGAGCAACATTCAGTACTTC